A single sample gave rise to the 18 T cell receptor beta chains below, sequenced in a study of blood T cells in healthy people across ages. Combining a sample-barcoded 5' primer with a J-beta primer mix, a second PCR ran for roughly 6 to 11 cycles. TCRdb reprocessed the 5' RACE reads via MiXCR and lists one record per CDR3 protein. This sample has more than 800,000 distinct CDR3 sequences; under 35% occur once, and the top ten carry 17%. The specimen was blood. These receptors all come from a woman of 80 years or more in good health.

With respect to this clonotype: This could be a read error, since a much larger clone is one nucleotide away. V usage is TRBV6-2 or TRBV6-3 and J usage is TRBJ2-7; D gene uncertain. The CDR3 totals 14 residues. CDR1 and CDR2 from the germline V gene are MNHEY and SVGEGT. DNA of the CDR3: TGTGCCAGCAGGGGGAATCCTACGGGTTACGGGCAGTACTTC. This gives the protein CASRGNPTGYGQYF.

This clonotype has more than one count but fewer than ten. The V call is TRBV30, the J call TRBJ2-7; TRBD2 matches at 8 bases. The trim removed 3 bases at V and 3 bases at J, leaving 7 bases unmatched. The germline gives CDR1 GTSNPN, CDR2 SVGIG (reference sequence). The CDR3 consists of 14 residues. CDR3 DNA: TGTGCCTGGAGGCAGTCGGGGGGGTTCTACGAGCAGTACTTC. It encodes CAWRQSGGFYEQYF.

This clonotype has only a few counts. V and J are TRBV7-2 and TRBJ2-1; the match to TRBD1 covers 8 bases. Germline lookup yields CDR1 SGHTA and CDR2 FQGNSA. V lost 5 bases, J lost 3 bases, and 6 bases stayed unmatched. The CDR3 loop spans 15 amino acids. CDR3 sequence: CASSVDRGFYNEQFF. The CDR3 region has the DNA TGTGCCAGCAGCGTAGACAGGGGTTTCTACAATGAGCAGTTCTTC.

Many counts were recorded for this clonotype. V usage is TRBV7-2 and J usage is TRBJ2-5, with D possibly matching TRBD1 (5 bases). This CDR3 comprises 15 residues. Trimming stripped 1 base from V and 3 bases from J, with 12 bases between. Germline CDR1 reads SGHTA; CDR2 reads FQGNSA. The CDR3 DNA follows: TGTGCCAGCAGCTTAGGGCCCAACAGGAAAGAGACCCAGTACTTC. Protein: CASSLGPNRKETQYF.

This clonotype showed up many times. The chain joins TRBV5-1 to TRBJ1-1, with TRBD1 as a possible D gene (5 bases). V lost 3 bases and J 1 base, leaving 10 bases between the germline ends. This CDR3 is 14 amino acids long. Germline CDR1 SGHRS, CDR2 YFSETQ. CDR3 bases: TGCGCCAGCAGCTACGACGGGGGGAACACTGAAGCTTTCTTT. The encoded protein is CASSYDGGNTEAFF.

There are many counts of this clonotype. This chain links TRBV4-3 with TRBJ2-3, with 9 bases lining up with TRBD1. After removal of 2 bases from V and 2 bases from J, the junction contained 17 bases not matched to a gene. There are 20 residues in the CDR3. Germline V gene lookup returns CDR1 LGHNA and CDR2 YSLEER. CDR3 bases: TGCGCCAGCAGCCAAACCACAGCTGGGACAGGGCCTATTTACACAGATACGCAGTATTTT. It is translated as CASSQTTAGTGPIYTDTQYF.

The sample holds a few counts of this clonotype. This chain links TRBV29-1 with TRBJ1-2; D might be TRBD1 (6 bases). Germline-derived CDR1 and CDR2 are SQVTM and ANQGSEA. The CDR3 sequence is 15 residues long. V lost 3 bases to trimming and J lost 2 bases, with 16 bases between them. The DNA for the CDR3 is TGCAGCGTTGATGTACAGGGTGGGGGGAACTATGGCTACACCTTC. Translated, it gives CSVDVQGGGNYGYTF.

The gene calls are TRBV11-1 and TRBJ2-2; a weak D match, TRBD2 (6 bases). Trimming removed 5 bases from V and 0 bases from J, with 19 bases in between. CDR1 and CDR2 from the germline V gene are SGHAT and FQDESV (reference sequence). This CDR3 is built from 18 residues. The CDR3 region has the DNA TGTGCCAGCAGCAGACACCAGGTTAGCGGAACGAACACCGGGGAGCTGTTTTTT. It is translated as CASSRHQVSGTNTGELFF.

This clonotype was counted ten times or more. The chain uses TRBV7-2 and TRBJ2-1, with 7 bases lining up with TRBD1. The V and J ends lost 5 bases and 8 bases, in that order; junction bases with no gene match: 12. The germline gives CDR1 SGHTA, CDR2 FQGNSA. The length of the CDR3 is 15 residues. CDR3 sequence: CASSPPTGRGDEQFF. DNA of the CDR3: TGTGCCAGCAGCCCCCCGACAGGGAGAGGGGATGAGCAGTTCTTC. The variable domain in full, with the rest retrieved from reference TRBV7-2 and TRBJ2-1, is GAGVSQSPSNKVTEKGKDVELRCDPISGHTALYWYRQSLGQGLEFLIYFQGNSAPDKSGLPSDRFSAERTGGSVSTLTIQRTQQEDSAVYLCASSPPTGRGDEQFFGPGTRLTVL.

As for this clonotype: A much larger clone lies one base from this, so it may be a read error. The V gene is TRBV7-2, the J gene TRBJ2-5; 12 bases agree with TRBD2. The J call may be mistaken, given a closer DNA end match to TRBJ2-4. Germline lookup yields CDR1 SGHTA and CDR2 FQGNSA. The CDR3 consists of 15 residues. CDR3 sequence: CVSSATSGGLNIQYF. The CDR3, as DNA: TGTGTCAGCAGCGCGACTAGCGGGGGACTAAACATTCAGTACTTC.

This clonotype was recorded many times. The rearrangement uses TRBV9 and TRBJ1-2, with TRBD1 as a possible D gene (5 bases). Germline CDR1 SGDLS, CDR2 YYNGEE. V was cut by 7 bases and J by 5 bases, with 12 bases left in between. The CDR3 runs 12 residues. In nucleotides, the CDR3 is TGTGCCAGCCTAGGGGCAGCTTATGGCTACACCTTC. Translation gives CASLGAAYGYTF. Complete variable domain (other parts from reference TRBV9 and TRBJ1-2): DSGVTQTPKHLITATGQRVTLRCSPRSGDLSVYWYQQSLDQGLQFLIQYYNGEERAKGNILERFSAQQFPDLHSELNLSSLELGDSALYFCASLGAAYGYTFGSGTRLTVV.

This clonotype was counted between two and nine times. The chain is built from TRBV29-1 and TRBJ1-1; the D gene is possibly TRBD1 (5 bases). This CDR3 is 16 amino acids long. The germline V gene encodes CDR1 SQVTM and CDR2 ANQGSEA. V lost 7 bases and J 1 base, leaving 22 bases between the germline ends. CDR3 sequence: CSASRAILEANTEAFF. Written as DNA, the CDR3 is TGCAGCGCCTCCAGGGCAATACTCGAAGCGAACACTGAAGCTTTCTTT.

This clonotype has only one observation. The CDR3 bases are TGCAGTGCTTGGGGCCGGGACTTAAACATTCAGTACTTC. It yields the protein CSAWGRDLNIQYF. The V and J genes are TRBV20-1 and TRBJ2-4, with D tentatively TRBD2 (6 bases). Germline values: CDR1 DFQATT, CDR2 SNEGSKA (reference sequence). Trimming cost V 5 bases and J 6 bases, with 14 bases left between them. This CDR3 has 13 amino acids.

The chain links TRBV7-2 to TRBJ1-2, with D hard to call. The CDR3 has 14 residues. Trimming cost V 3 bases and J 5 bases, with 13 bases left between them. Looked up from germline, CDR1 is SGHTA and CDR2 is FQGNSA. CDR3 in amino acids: CASSFYQETYGYTF. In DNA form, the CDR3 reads TGTGCCAGCAGCTTTTATCAGGAGACTTATGGCTACACCTTC.

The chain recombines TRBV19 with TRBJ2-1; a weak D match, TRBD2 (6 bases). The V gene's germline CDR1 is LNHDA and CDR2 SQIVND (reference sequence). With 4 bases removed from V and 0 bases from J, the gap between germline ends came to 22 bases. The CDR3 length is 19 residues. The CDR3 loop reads CASSKEPLSGRSSYNEQFF. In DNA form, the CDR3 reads TGTGCCAGTAGTAAAGAGCCATTGAGCGGGCGGAGCTCCTACAATGAGCAGTTCTTC.

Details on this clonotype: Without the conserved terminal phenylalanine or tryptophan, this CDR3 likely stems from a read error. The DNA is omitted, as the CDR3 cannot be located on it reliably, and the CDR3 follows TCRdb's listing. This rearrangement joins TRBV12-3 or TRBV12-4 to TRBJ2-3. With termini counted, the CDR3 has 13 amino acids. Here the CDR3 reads CASRLKRTDTQYS.

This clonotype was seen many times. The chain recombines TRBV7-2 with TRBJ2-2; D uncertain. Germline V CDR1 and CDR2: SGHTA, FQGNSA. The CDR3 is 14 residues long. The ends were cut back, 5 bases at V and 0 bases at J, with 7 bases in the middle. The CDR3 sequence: CASSPTPNTGELFF. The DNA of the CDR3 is TGTGCCAGCAGCCCTACTCCGAACACCGGGGAGCTGTTTTTT.

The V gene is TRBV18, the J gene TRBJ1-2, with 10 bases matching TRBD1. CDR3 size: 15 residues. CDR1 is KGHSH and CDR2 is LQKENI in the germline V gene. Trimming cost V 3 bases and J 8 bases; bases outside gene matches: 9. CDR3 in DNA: TGTGCCAGCTCACCCAGACAGGGGGCTTGGCGCGGCTACACCTTC. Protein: CASSPRQGAWRGYTF.